This record covers a single T cell receptor (beta chain). Its antigen is unknown. These data originate in a study of CD8+CD57+ T cells in acquired aplastic anemia. Study at large: Sorted CD4+ and CD8+ cells gave an average of about 3 ug of DNA.

Study observations and caveats: Sharing between patients and controls was observed for about 27 CD8+ CDR3 sequences. A significant difference in CD8+ Simpson's diversity between patients and controls was not found.

TCR beta VDJ and CDR3 were profiled, and genomic DNA was the template. TCRdb ran MiXCR on the reads and lists one entry per CDR3 protein. The sample yields some 160,000 distinct CDR3 sequences, around 48% seen once. Patients chosen for sequencing had shown CD8+CD57+ cell expansion by flow cytometry. This receptor was obtained from a human donor with aplastic anemia. Sequencing input: sorted CD4+, CD8+, or CD8+CD57+ T cells (not recorded which) from PBMCs.

The CDR3 region is CASTSTTTGGGTEAFF. Here the CDR3 DNA reads TGTGCCAGCACCTCTACAACGACAGGGGGTGGCACTGAAGCTTTCTTT. This chain joins TRBV2 and TRBJ1-1; the match to TRBD1 covers 9 bases. From germline, CDR1 is SNHLY and CDR2 FYNNEI. The CDR3 runs 16 residues. V shed 7 bases, J shed 4 bases, and the junction held 13 bases outside the gene matches.